Listed below are T cell receptor beta chains from one sample, sequenced in a study of blood T cells in healthy people across ages. TCRdb re-called the 5' RACE reads through MiXCR, storing one row per CDR3 protein. The repertoire includes some 860,000 distinct CDR3 sequences, around three fifths of them detected once, and roughly 25% sits in the top ten. What was sequenced was blood. The receptor source for this set is a man aged 35 to 55 in good health. Each CDR3 is given without its conserved first and last residue.

V | CDR3
TRBV9 | ASSVEGRDYGYT
TRBV5-5 | ASSSAAGDSYEQY
TRBV5-1 | ASTPRTGQETQY
TRBV11-3 | ASSFRSGSGDDTQY
TRBV7-2 | ASSLDNSITGTQY
TRBV20-1 | SAEGDYNEQF
TRBV12-3/TRBV12-4 | ASSVLTGGNQPQH
TRBV28 | ASSPHYEQY
TRBV20-1 | SARGQPQETQY
TRBV28 | ASSSSLQGIEKTQY
TRBV24-1 | ATSDGTAYNEQF
TRBV7-8 | ASSPYPTENQPQH
TRBV3-1 | ASSQDTRNHYGYT
TRBV4-1 | ASSQSLAGGTDEQF
TRBV27 | ASSLTGLGYEQY
TRBV7-9 | ASSLDRIYNSPLH
TRBV4-2 | ASSQEGNGQGTGGYT
TRBV12-3/TRBV12-4 | ASSLAASGYT
TRBV18 | ASSPGYQTQY
TRBV7-7 | ASSPSPSRETQY
TRBV7-2 | ASSPILSSYEQY
TRBV29-1 | SGERVAVYEQF
TRBV9 | ASSVGTAYNEQF
TRBV20-1 | SAPTSGGPADTQY
TRBV2 | AIKGRYETNEQY
TRBV6-2/TRBV6-3 | ASSYTPLAGTYEQY
TRBV6-5 | ASSSDLGGYYEQF
TRBV27 | TSNPMGPREAQY
TRBV20-1 | SARNRGLTYNSPLH
TRBV12-3/TRBV12-4 | ASSLVGQPNQPQH